One TCR beta chain is described in this entry. What it binds is not known. This sample was taken from a study of human T cells and chemical hapten exposure. Study in general: Sensitization was performed using 2% DPC on a roughly 2 cm by roughly 2 cm upper inner arm skin site. Weekly diphenylcyclopropenone doses were given to patients' scalps across the approximately 25-week study.

Study outcomes and limitations: Sensitization with DPC brought no change to TCRs above 1 in 1000 in frequency.

Time point here: patch test 1, 2 weeks after DPC sensitization. Treatment: therapeutic diphenylcyclopropenone sensitization with weekly scalp DPC. A single record per CDR3 protein comes from TCRdb applying MiXCR to the RACE reads. The sample has 79,000 or so distinct CDR3 sequences; approximately 32% are singletons. V shed 7 bases and J 6 bases; nucleotides not matched to a gene: 7. The CDR3 spans 15 residues. CDR1 and CDR2 from the germline V gene are SEHNR and FQNEAQ (reference sequence). The origin of this receptor is a middle-aged man with alopecia areata. Some clones in this sample may be carry-over from other donors' samples. The V and J genes are TRBV7-9 and TRBJ2-1, with 12 nucleotides matching TRBD2. The starting material was whole blood, obtained in connection with sensitization to the hapten diphenylcyclopropenone (DPC). The DNA for the CDR3 is TGTGCCAGCAACCGACTAGCGGGAGCAGTCAATGAGCAGTTCTTC. Translated, it gives CASNRLAGAVNEQFF.